This T cell receptor (beta chain) was sequenced during a study of cytomegalovirus exposure and HLA in healthy donors. Researchers ran the PCR with 60 Vbeta and 13 Jbeta primers. The method was immunoSEQ multiplex PCR; TCRdb's version includes in-frame clones alone and lacks a portion of them. The sample carries 90,000 to 150,000 clones, 77% recorded once. V was cut by 3 bases and J by 9 bases, with 9 bases left in between. The CDR3 sequence is 12 residues long. CDR1 and CDR2 (germline): SEHNR, FQNEAQ (reference sequence). This receptor was obtained from a man aged 18 to 29 in good health and CMV-seropositive. This rearrangement joins TRBV7-9 to TRBJ2-1; D may be TRBD2 (5 bases). The sample was PBMCs. CDR3 nucleotides: TGTGCCAGCAGCTTTGAGGGTAGTGAGCAGTTCTTC. This encodes CASSFEGSEQFF.